Below are 8 T cell receptor beta chains sequenced from a single sample in a study of CD8+CD57+ T cells in acquired aplastic anemia. Genomic DNA, serving as template, underwent TCR beta VDJ and CDR3 profiling. TCRdb recomputed calls from the reads with MiXCR, one row per CDR3 protein. Of over 200,000 distinct CDR3 sequences listed, under 65% are singletons. The sequenced material came from sorted CD4+, CD8+, or CD8+CD57+ T cells (not recorded which) from PBMCs. These receptors all stem from a human donor in good health.

The V call is TRBV25-1, the J call TRBJ1-1; unclear D gene. The CDR3 sequence is 15 residues long. Germline lookup yields CDR1 MGHDK and CDR2 SYGVNS. The ends were cut back, 5 bases at V and 3 bases at J, with 16 bases in the middle. In DNA, the CDR3 is TGTGCCAGCAGTCCGCTTTCGGGGAGGGACACTGAAGCTTTCTTT. Translated, it gives CASSPLSGRDTEAFF.

This clonotype was picked up many times. The V and J genes are TRBV7-3 and TRBJ2-1, with 8 bases matching TRBD2. Germline V gives CDR1 SGHTA, CDR2 FQGTGA. Losses at the gene ends were 1 base for V and 4 bases for J; bases not matched to a gene: 12. This CDR3 comprises 18 residues. The CDR3 loop reads CASSLMAAGVLGYNEQFF. CDR3 bases: TGTGCCAGCAGCTTAATGGCAGCGGGAGTTTTGGGGTACAATGAGCAGTTCTTC.

The chain couples TRBV12-3 or TRBV12-4 to TRBJ1-3, with D uncertain. V was cut by 5 bases and J by 8 bases, with 7 bases left in between. The CDR3 is made up of 11 amino acids. The CDR3 sequence: CASSGRDTIYF. Written as DNA, the CDR3 is TGTGCCAGCAGTGGACGAGACACCATATATTTT.

In its sample, this clonotype was seen a few times. The V call is TRBV7-2, the J call TRBJ2-1; D gene ambiguous. From germline, CDR1 is SGHTA and CDR2 FQGNSA. The CDR3 extends over 11 amino acids. V was cut by 5 bases and J by 8 bases, with 7 bases left in between. Here the CDR3 DNA reads TGTGCCAGCAGCCCCGGGTATGAGCAGTTCTTC. It translates to CASSPGYEQFF.

This clonotype was seen many times. The genes are TRBV7-9 and TRBJ2-7; 8 nucleotides align to TRBD1. Losses at the gene ends were 4 bases for V and 2 bases for J; bases not matched to a gene: 10. The length of the CDR3 is 16 residues. Germline V gives CDR1 SEHNR, CDR2 FQNEAQ (reference sequence). The chain's CDR3 is CASSSSTGTGAYEQYF. The CDR3 DNA reads TGTGCCAGCAGCTCCAGCACCGGGACAGGAGCCTACGAGCAGTACTTC.

The chain carries TRBV24-1 and TRBJ2-1; D unclear. There are 13 residues in the CDR3. V was cut by 5 bases and J by 10 bases, with 14 bases left in between. From germline, CDR1 is KGHDR and CDR2 SFDVKD. The CDR3 here is CATSVGPSYEQFF. The CDR3 DNA is TGTGCCACCAGTGTTGGGCCCTCCTACGAGCAGTTCTTC.

This clonotype was recorded at least ten times. The chain has TRBV20-1 and TRBJ2-7, with D possibly being TRBD2 (5 bases). This CDR3 comprises 12 residues. V lost 0 bases and J 5 bases, leaving 8 bases between the germline ends. Germline V gene lookup returns CDR1 DFQATT and CDR2 SNEGSKA (reference sequence). The CDR3 protein is CSARDEGNEQYF. The CDR3 DNA follows: TGCAGTGCTAGAGATGAGGGTAACGAGCAGTACTTC.

This clonotype has a count of ten or more. This chain joins TRBV12-3 or TRBV12-4 and TRBJ2-5, with 8 bases that match TRBD2. V shed 3 bases, J shed 6 bases, and the junction held 9 bases outside the gene matches. CDR3 length: 15 residues. The CDR3 loop reads CASSFGGAVGKTQYF. In DNA, the CDR3 is TGTGCCAGCAGTTTCGGGGGGGCCGTCGGGAAGACCCAGTACTTC.